A single sample gave rise to the 24 T cell receptor beta chains below, sequenced in a study of T cells in Graves' hyperthyroidism and ophthalmopathy. Researchers amplified the TCR beta CDR3 regions from RNA transcripts. The primer set for the first-round RT-PCR of the TCR CDR3 was HTBI. TCRdb re-called the multiplex PCR reads through MiXCR, storing one row per CDR3 protein. The sample lists hundreds of thousands of distinct CDR3 sequences; under 60% were seen once. The sample was peripheral blood or thyroid tissue (not recorded which). The receptors stem from a woman younger than 30 with Graves' hyperthyroidism.

This clonotype came up a few times. The V gene is TRBV4-1, the J gene TRBJ2-5, with TRBD1 matching over 7 bases. This CDR3 is built from 15 residues. V was clipped by 5 bases and J by 2 bases; unmatched bases: 8. Germline assignment: CDR1 MGHRA and CDR2 YSYEKL. The CDR3 spells CASSFRDRAQETQYF. As DNA, the CDR3 is TGCGCCAGCAGCTTCAGGGACAGAGCACAAGAGACCCAGTACTTC.

The sample holds a few counts of this clonotype. The genes are TRBV19 and TRBJ2-7; TRBD1 might be the D (5 bases). The CDR3 sequence is 12 residues long. The germline CDR1 and CDR2 sequences are LNHDA and SQIVND (reference sequence). V was trimmed by 5 bases and J by 6 bases, leaving 11 bases between them. In DNA form, the CDR3 reads TGTGCCAGTAGTCATACAGGAGTCGAGCAGTACTTC. This gives the protein CASSHTGVEQYF. The full variable domain, rest sourced from reference TRBV19 and TRBJ2-7, is DGGITQSPKYLFRKEGQNVTLSCEQNLNHDAMYWYRQDPGQGLRLIYYSQIVNDFQKGDIAEGYSVSREKKESFPLTVTSAQKNPTAFYLCASSHTGVEQYFGPGTRLTVT.

The gene calls are TRBV19 and TRBJ1-5, with 10 nucleotides matching TRBD1. Trimming cost V 7 bases and J 1 base; bases outside gene matches: 4. This CDR3 spans 15 amino acids. Germline CDR1 reads LNHDA; CDR2 reads SQIVND (reference sequence). CDR3 DNA: TGTGCCAGTACCCCGACAGGGGGCAGCAATCAGCCCCAGCATTTT. It yields the protein CASTPTGGSNQPQHF. Full variable domain (rest looked up from reference TRBV19 and TRBJ1-5): DGGITQSPKYLFRKEGQNVTLSCEQNLNHDAMYWYRQDPGQGLRLIYYSQIVNDFQKGDIAEGYSVSREKKESFPLTVTSAQKNPTAFYLCASTPTGGSNQPQHFGDGTRLSIL.

The rearrangement links TRBV20-1 to TRBJ1-6; tentatively, D is TRBD1 (5 bases). Germline V gives CDR1 DFQATT, CDR2 SNEGSKA (reference sequence). There are 13 residues in the CDR3. The germline V and J ends were trimmed by 7 bases and 8 bases, with 15 bases remaining between them. CDR3 region: CSVSQGADSPLHF. CDR3 DNA: TGCAGTGTGAGTCAAGGGGCCGATTCACCCCTCCACTTT.

This clonotype came up a few times. The chain carries TRBV7-2 and TRBJ1-1; 12 positions match TRBD1. Germline V gene sequence: CDR1 SGHTA, CDR2 FQGNSA. The CDR3 has 15 amino acids. Trimming took 6 bases from V and 7 from J; bases not matched to a gene: 9. As DNA, the CDR3 is TGTGCCAGCAGGCCGGGACAGGGGGCGCGAGGTGAAGCTTTCTTT. Its translation: CASRPGQGARGEAFF.

The rearrangement uses TRBV20-1 and TRBJ1-4; tentatively, D is TRBD1 (6 bases). In germline, CDR1 is DFQATT, CDR2 SNEGSKA (reference sequence). V gave up 6 bases and J gave up 5 bases, with 16 bases separating them. The CDR3 contains 14 residues. The CDR3 sequence is CSACTGTKNEKLFF. As DNA, the CDR3 is TGCAGTGCCTGCACCGGGACAAAAAATGAAAAACTGTTTTTT.

This clonotype was counted once. The rearrangement joins TRBV25-1 to TRBJ2-5; D is possibly TRBD2 (5 bases). The germline CDR1 and CDR2 sequences are MGHDK and SYGVNS. Trimming left V 4 bases short and J 5 bases short, with 20 bases between. The CDR3 runs to 16 residues. The CDR3 DNA reads TGTGCCAGCAGTGGTGTCCCACCCCGGGATTTGGAGACCCAGTACTTC. Protein: CASSGVPPRDLETQYF.

The sample holds many counts of this clonotype. The J gene is TRBJ1-4, the V gene TRBV2; D ambiguous. The length of the CDR3 is 12 residues. V lost 6 bases and J 8 bases, leaving 10 bases between the germline ends. CDR1 and CDR2 from the germline V gene are SNHLY and FYNNEI. The DNA of the CDR3 is TGTGCCAGCAGACCACCCGGAGAAAAACTGTTTTTT. Protein: CASRPPGEKLFF. The full variable domain, rest sourced from reference TRBV2 and TRBJ1-4, is EPEVTQTPSHQVTQMGQEVILRCVPISNHLYFYWYRQILGQKVEFLVSFYNNEISEKSEIFDDQFSVERPDGSNFTLKIRSTKLEDSAMYFCASRPPGEKLFFGSGTQLSVL.

The chain joins TRBV2 to TRBJ2-7, with TRBD2 matching 12 bases. The J call is uncertain, as TRBJ2-1 better fits the DNA end. CDR1 is SNHLY, CDR2 FYNNEI, per germline. The CDR3 loop spans 15 amino acids. This CDR3 reads CASSEGLAGEGEQFF. The CDR3 nucleotides are TGTGCCAGCAGTGAAGGACTAGCGGGAGAGGGAGAGCAGTTCTTC.

The rearrangement joins TRBV5-7 to TRBJ1-2, with D hard to call. TRBV5-7 is filed as an ORF, its function uncertain. The CDR3 covers 12 residues. Trimming pared 6 bases from V and 0 bases from J, leaving 6 bases between. The CDR3 DNA follows: TGTGCCAGCAATCCAGCTAACTATGGCTACACCTTC. Protein product: CASNPANYGYTF.

The chain carries TRBV29-1 and TRBJ1-5; TRBD1 agrees at 9 bases. V gave up 7 bases and J gave up 6 bases; unmatched junction bases: 7. The V gene's germline CDR1 is SQVTM and CDR2 ANQGSEA. CDR3 length: 13 residues. CDR3 in amino acids: CSARQGGAQPQHF. The CDR3 nucleotides read TGCAGCGCTAGACAGGGGGGAGCTCAGCCCCAGCATTTT.

A note on this clonotype: One base away lies a much larger clone, so this may be a sequencing read error. The genes are TRBV7-9 and TRBJ2-7, with D perhaps TRBD2 (5 bases). The germline V and J ends were trimmed by 2 bases and 4 bases, with 12 bases remaining between them. Germline CDR1 reads SEHNR; CDR2 reads FQNEAQ (reference sequence). The CDR3 length is 14 residues. CDR3 region: CASSLNGNIYEQYF. CDR3 coding DNA: TGTGCCAGCAGCTTAAACGGGAACATATACGAGCAGTACTTC. The entire variable domain, with the rest obtained from reference TRBV7-9 and TRBJ2-7, is as follows: DTGVSQNPRHKITKRGQNVTFRCDPISEHNRLYWYRQTLGQGPEFLTYFQNEAQLEKSRLLSDRFSAERPKGSFSTLEIQRTEQGDSAMYLCASSLNGNIYEQYFGPGTRLTVT.

As for this clonotype: A much larger clonotype is one base distant, so this may be a read error. The genes are TRBV10-3 and TRBJ1-2; the D is unclear. The CDR3 runs to 16 residues. Germline V CDR1 and CDR2: ENHRY, SYGVKD. This CDR3 is CAIGESNDGQACGYTF. CDR3 nucleotide sequence: TGTGCCATCGGTGAGTCAAACGACGGCCAGGCTTGTGGCTACACCTTC.

The chain has TRBV20-1 and TRBJ1-5; no definite D call. With 0 bases removed from V and 11 bases from J, the gap between germline ends came to 20 bases. The CDR3 is made up of 15 amino acids. The germline V gene has CDR1 DFQATT and CDR2 SNEGSKA (reference sequence). The CDR3 coding sequence is TGCAGTGCTAGAGATGGTAGCGGGAGTCAAGAGACCCAGCATTTT. It yields the protein CSARDGSGSQETQHF.

This chain joins TRBV14 and TRBJ2-5, with 12 bases lining up with TRBD2. The junction had 7 bases not matched to a gene; V was cut back by 4 bases and J by 4 bases. The CDR3 is made up of 16 amino acids. In germline, CDR1 is SGHDN, CDR2 FVKESK. The CDR3 here is CASSRMTSGSGETQYF. CDR3 bases: TGTGCCAGCAGCCGAATGACTAGCGGGAGTGGAGAGACCCAGTACTTC.

The CDR3 nucleotides are TGTGCCAGCAGTCCGGGACTCGCCGAGGGTGAAGCTTTCTTT. As protein: CASSPGLAEGEAFF. The chain combines TRBV6-5 with TRBJ1-1, with a weak D call TRBD1 (5 bases). Germline values: CDR1 MNHEY, CDR2 SVGAGI. The CDR3 is made up of 14 amino acids. V was cut by 5 bases and J by 7 bases, with 17 bases left in between.

This clonotype was observed many times. V gene TRBV2 combines with J gene TRBJ1-5; a weak D match, TRBD1 (6 bases). The CDR3 is 15 residues long. Trimming took 2 bases from V and 6 from J, leaving 14 bases between them. Germline CDR1 reads SNHLY; CDR2 reads FYNNEI. For the CDR3, the DNA is TGTGCCAGCAGTGAATGGGGGGCGCGAAGTCAGCCCCAGCATTTT. This gives the protein CASSEWGARSQPQHF.

This clonotype was counted once. The V gene is TRBV15, the J gene TRBJ2-7; 7 nucleotides agree with TRBD1. Germline CDR1 LNHNV, CDR2 YYDKDF (reference sequence). V was pared by 3 bases and J by 4 bases, with 12 bases of the junction left unmatched. This CDR3 region has 16 residues. The CDR3 here is CATSSEAQTGLYEQYF. The CDR3, as DNA: TGTGCCACCAGCAGCGAAGCCCAGACAGGGTTGTACGAGCAGTACTTC.

This clonotype was observed a handful of times. The chain is built from TRBV19 and TRBJ1-5, with 8 positions matching TRBD1. The CDR3 runs 16 residues. The junction had 5 bases not matched to a gene; V was cut back by 1 base and J by 3 bases. The V gene's germline CDR1 is LNHDA and CDR2 SQIVND (reference sequence). DNA of the CDR3: TGTGCCAGTAGTATAGCCATGGGACAGGTCAATCAGCCCCAGCATTTT. Residues: CASSIAMGQVNQPQHF.

Notes on this clonotype: Here the CDR3 omits its conserved ending phenylalanine or tryptophan, so a read error is the likely source. J is TRBJ1-3 and V is TRBV10-3; D is unresolved. V was pared by 0 bases and J by 0 bases, with 9 bases between. The CDR3 is 16 amino acids. The germline V gene encodes CDR1 ENHRY and CDR2 SYGVKD. The CDR3: CAISESVGFSGNTIYL. CDR3 DNA: TGTGCCATCAGTGAGTCTGTAGGCTTCTCTGGAAACACCATATATCTT.

CDR3 nucleotides: TGTGCCAGCAGCCGAGACAGGGGAAGCCAGCCCCAGCATTTT. As protein: CASSRDRGSQPQHF. The J gene is TRBJ1-5, the V gene TRBV2; the match to TRBD1 covers 8 bases. CDR1 and CDR2 from the germline V gene are SNHLY and FYNNEI. The CDR3 sequence is 14 residues long. V lost 6 bases to trimming and J lost 7 bases; unmatched junction nucleotides: 8.

On this clonotype itself: A read error may produce the germline difference seen at one junction end. CDR3 protein: CASSQVGTSGKETQYF. CDR3 nucleotide sequence: TGTGCCAGCAGCCAAGTGGGCACTAGCGGGAAAGAGACCCAGTACTTC. This chain joins TRBV5-1 and TRBJ2-5; 10 positions agree with TRBD2. The CDR3 extends over 16 amino acids. Germline loops: CDR1 SGHRS, CDR2 YFSETQ.

The chain combines TRBV7-2 with TRBJ1-1, with D perhaps TRBD1 (5 bases). Germline CDR1 SGHTA, CDR2 FQGNSA. The CDR3 runs 12 residues. With 3 bases removed from V and 10 bases from J, the gap between germline ends came to 12 bases. CDR3 in amino acids: CASSLVAGPAFF. For the CDR3, the DNA is TGTGCCAGCAGCTTGGTTGCGGGGCCAGCTTTCTTT.

This clonotype was recorded once. The chain uses TRBV19 and TRBJ1-3; a weak D match, TRBD1 (5 bases). Trimming took off 2 bases at V and 3 bases at J, with 11 bases between the two ends. CDR3 length equals 15 residues. Germline assignment: CDR1 LNHDA and CDR2 SQIVND (reference sequence). The CDR3: CASSIMAGNGNTIYF. Here the CDR3 DNA reads TGTGCCAGTAGTATAATGGCAGGGAATGGAAACACCATATATTTT.